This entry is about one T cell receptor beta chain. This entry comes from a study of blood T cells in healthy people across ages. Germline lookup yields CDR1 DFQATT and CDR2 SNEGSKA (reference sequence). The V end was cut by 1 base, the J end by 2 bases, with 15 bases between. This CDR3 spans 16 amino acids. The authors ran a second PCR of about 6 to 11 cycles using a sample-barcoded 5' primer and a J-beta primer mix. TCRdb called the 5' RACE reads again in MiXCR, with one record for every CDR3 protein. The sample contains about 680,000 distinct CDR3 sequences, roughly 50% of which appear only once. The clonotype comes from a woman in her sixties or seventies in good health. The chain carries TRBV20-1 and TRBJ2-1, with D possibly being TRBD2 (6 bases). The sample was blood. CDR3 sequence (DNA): TGCAGTGCTAGAGGGGAGGAACCGACTACCTACAATGAGCAGTTCTTC. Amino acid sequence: CSARGEEPTTYNEQFF.